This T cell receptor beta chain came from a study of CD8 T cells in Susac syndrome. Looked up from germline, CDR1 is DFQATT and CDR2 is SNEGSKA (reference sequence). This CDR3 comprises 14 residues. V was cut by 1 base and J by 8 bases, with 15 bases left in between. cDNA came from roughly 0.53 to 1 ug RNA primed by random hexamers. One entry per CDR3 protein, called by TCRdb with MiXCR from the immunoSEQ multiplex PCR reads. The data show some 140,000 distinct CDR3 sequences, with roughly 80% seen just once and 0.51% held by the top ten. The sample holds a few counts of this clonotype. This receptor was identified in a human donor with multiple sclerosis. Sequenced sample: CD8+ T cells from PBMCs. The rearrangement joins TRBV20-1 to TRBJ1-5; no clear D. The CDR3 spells CSARAAAEVEPQHF. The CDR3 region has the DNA TGCAGTGCTAGAGCGGCCGCCGAGGTTGAGCCCCAGCATTTT.